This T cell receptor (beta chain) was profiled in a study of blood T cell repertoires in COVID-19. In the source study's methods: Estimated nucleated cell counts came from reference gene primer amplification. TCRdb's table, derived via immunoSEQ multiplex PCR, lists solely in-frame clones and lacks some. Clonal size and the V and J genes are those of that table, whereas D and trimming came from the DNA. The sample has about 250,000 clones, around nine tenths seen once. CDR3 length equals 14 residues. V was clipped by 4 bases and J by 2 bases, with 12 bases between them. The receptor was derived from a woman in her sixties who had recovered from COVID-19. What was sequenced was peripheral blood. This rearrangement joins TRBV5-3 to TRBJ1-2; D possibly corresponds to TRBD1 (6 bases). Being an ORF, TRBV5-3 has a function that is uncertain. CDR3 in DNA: TGTGCCAGAAGCACAGGGACCGCAAACTATGGCTACACCTTC. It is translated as CARSTGTANYGYTF.